The entry that follows covers one TCR beta chain sequence. Its target is unknown. The table came from immunoSEQ multiplex PCR; TCRdb's copy has only in-frame clones and leaves some out. Of about 66,000 clones in the sample, about nine tenths were seen once. These data are taken from a study of graft-versus-host responses after intestinal transplantation. Study summary: Isolated intestinal, liver-intestinal, or multivisceral transplants were what recipients had.

Trimming removed 2 bases from V and 3 bases from J; junction bases left unmatched: 6. Per the germline V gene, CDR1 is MNHEY and CDR2 is SMNVEV (reference sequence). This CDR3 has 15 residues. Findings of the study overall: Recipient bone marrow held GvH clones, some seen earlier in ileum or blood.

The sample in question was unstimulated CD8+ T cells sorted from spleen or lymph node cells, obtained before intestinal transplant. The chain combines TRBV27 with TRBJ2-7; TRBD2 aligns across 8 bases. The sequence was obtained from a human donor who received an intestinal transplant. The DNA for the CDR3 is TGTGCCAGCAGTTTAGCAGCGGGGGAGAGCTACGAGCAGTACTTC. Amino acids: CASSLAAGESYEQYF.